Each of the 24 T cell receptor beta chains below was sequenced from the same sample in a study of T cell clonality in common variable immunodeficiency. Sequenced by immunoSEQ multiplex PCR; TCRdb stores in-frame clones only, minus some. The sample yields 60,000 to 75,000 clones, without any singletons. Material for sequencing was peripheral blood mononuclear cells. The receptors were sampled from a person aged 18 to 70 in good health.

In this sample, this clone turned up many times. The sequenced CDR3 bases are TGTGCCACCAGCAGAGATTTACTGGGCTATGAG. Translation: CATSRDLLGYE. The complete CDR3 sequence is CATSRDLLGYEQFF. The chain joins TRBV15 to TRBJ2-1; no reliable D call. The CDR3 is cut off 3 residues early in the read; its end comes from the germline J gene. Germline CDR1 and CDR2: LNHNV and YYDKDF (reference sequence). The CDR3 is 14 amino acids. V lost 0 bases, J lost 8 bases, and 11 bases lay in between.

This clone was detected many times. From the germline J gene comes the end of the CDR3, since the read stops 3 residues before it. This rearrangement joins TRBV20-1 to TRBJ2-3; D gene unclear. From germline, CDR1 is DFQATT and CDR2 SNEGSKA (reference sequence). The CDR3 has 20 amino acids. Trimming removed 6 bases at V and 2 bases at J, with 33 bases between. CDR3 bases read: TGCAGTGCCCCCACCCCAGCTTTAGCTGGAGTGGGTTCCTCCACAGATACG. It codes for CSAPTPALAGVGSSTDT. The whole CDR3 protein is CSAPTPALAGVGSSTDTQYF.

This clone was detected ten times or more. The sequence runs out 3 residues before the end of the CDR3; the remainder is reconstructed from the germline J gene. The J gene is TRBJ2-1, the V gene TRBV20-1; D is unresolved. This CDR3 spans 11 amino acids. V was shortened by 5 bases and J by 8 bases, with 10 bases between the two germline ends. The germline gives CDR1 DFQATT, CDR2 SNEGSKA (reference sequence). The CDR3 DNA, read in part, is TGCAGTGCTCTTCCCCGCGATGAG. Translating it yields CSALPRDE. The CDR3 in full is CSALPRDEQFF.

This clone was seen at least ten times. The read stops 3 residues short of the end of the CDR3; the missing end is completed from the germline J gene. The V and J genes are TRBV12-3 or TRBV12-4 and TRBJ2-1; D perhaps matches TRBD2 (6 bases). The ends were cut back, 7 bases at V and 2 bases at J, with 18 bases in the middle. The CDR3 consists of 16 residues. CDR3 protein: CASITRVGEAYNEQFF. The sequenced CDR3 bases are TGTGCCAGCATCACCAGGGTTGGGGAGGCCTACAATGAG.

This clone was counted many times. CDR3 sequence reads: CASSLGWAGPYGYTF. Partial CDR3 DNA: TGTGCCAGCAGCTTGGGTTGGGCGGGTCCCTATGGC. This chain joins TRBV5-6 and TRBJ1-2, with unresolved D. The read stops 3 residues short of the end of the CDR3; the missing end is completed from the germline J gene. V was trimmed by 0 bases and J by 4 bases, leaving 13 bases between them. Germline loops: CDR1 SGHDT, CDR2 YYEEEE. The CDR3 is 15 amino acids.

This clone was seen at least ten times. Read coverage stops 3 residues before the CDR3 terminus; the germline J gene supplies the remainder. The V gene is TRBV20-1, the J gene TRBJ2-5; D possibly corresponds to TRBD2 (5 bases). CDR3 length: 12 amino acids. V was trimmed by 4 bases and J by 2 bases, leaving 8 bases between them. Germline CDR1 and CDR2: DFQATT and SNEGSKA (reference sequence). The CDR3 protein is CSANTRQETQYF. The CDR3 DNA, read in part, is TGCAGTGCTAATACTAGACAAGAGACC.

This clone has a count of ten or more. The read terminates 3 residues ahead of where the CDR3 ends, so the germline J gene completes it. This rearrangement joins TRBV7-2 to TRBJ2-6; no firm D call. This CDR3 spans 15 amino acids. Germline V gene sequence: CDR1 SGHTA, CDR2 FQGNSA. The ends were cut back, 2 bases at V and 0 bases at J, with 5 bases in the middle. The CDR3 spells CASSLLSSGANVLTF. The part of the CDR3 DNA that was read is TGTGCCAGCAGCTTACTTAGCTCTGGGGCCAACGTC.

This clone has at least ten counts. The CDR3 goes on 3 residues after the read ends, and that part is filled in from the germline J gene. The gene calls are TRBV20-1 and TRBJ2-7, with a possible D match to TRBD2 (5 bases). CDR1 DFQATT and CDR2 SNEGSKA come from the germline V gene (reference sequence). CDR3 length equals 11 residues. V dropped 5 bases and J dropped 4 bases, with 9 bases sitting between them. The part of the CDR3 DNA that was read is TGCAGTGCTCCCGGGGTATACGAG. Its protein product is CSAPGVYE. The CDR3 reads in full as CSAPGVYEQYF.

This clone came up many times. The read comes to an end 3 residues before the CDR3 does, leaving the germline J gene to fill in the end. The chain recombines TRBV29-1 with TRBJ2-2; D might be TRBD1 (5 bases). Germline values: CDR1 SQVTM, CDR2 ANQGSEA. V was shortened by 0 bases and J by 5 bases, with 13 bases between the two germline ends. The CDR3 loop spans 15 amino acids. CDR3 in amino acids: CSVEDGQGGTGELFF. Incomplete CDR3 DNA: TGCAGCGTTGAAGATGGCCAGGGTGGAACCGGGGAG.

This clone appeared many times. Partial CDR3 DNA: TGCAGCGTTTGTGTGGTTTGTGGGACAGACCTTCACGATGAG. The encoded protein is CSVCVVCGTDLHDE. The whole CDR3 reads CSVCVVCGTDLHDEQFF. The J gene is TRBJ2-1, the V gene TRBV29-1, with 7 bases fitting TRBD1. From the germline J gene comes the end of the CDR3, since the read stops 3 residues before it. Trimming cost V 5 bases and J 8 bases; bases outside gene matches: 21. The CDR3 covers 17 residues. The germline V gene encodes CDR1 SQVTM and CDR2 ANQGSEA.

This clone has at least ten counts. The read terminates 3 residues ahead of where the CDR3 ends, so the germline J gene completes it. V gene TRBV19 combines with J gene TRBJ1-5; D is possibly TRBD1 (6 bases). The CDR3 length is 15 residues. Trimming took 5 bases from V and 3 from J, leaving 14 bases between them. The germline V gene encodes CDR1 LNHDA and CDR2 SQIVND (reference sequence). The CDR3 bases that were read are TGTGCCAGTAGTCGAGGGGGAGCTGACAATCAGCCC. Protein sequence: CASSRGGADNQP. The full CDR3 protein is CASSRGGADNQPQHF. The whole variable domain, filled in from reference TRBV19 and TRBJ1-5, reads DGGITQSPKYLFRKEGQNVTLSCEQNLNHDAMYWYRQDPGQGLRLIYYSQIVNDFQKGDIAEGYSVSREKKESFPLTVTSAQKNPTAFYLCASSRGGADNQPQHFGDGTRLSIL.

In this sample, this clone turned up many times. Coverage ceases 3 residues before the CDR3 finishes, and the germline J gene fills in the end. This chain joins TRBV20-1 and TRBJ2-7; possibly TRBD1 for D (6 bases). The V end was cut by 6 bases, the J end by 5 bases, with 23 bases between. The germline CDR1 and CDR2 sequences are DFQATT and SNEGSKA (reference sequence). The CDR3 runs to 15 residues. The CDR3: CSAVGYRVGMNEQYF. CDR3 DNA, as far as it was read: TGCAGTGCCGTGGGGTACAGGGTGGGTATGAACGAG.

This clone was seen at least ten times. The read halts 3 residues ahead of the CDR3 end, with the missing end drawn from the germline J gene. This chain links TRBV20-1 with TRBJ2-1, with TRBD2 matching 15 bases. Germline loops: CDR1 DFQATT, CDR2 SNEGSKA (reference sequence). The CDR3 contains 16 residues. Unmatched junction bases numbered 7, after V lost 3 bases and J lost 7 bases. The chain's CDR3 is CSASLTGLAGGNEQFF. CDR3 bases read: TGCAGTGCTAGTCTAACGGGACTAGCGGGAGGAAATGAG.

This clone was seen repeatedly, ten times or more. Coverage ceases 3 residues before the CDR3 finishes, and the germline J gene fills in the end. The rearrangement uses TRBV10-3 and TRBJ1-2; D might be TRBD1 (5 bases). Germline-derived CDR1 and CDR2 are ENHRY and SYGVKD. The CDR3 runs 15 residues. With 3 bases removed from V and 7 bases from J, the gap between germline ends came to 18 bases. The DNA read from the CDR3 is TGTGCCATCAGTGAAGAGGGACTCGGATATAGTGGC. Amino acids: CAISEEGLGYSG. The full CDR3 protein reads CAISEEGLGYSGYTF.

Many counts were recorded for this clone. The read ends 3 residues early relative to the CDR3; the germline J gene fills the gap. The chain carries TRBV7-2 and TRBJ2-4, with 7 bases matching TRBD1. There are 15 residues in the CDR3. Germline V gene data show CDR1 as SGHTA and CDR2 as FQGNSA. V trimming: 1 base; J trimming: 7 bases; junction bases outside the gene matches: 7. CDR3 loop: CASSLGRGNGNIQYF. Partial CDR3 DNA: TGTGCCAGCAGCTTAGGCAGGGGGAATGGTAACATT.

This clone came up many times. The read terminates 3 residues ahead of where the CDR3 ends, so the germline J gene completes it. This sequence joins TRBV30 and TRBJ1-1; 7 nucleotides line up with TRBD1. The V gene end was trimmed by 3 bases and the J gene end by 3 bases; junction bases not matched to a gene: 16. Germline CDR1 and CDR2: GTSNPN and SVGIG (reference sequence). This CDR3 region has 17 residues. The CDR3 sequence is CAWRNRGLKSRDTEAFF. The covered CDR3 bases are TGTGCCTGGAGAAACAGGGGCTTAAAATCGAGGGACACTGAA.

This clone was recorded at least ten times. CDR3 DNA, as far as it was read: TGTGCCAGCACCGACCCAGGGTTTGAG. This translates into CASTDPGFE. The entire CDR3 protein reads CASTDPGFEQFF. This rearrangement joins TRBV12-3 or TRBV12-4 to TRBJ2-1, with a weak D call TRBD1 (5 bases). The observed sequence ends 3 residues before the CDR3 terminus, with the missing tail filled in from the germline J gene. This CDR3 has 12 amino acids. Trimming stripped 7 bases from V and 9 bases from J, with 13 bases between.

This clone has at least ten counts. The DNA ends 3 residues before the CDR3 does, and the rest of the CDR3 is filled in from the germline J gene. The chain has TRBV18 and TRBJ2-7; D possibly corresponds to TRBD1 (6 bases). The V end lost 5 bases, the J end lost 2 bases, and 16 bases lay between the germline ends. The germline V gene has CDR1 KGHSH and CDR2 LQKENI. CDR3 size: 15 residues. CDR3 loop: CASSAGQPPPYEQYF. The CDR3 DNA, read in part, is TGTGCCAGCTCAGCCGGACAGCCGCCCCCCTACGAG.

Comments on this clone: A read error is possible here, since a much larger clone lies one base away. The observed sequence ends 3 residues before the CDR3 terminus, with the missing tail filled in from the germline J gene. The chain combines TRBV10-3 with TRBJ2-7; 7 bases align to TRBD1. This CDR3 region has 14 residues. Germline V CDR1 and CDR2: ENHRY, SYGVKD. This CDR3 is CTISDDRDSYEQYF. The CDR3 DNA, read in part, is TGTACCATCAGTGACGACAGGGACTCCTACGAG.

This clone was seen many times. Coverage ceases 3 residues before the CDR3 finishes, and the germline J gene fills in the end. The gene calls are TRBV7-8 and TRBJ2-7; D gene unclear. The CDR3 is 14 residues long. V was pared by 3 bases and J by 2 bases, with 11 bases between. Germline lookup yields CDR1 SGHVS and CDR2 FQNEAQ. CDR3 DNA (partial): TGTGCCAGCAGCTTGCAGGTGGTCACCTACGAG. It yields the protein CASSLQVVTYE. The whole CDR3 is CASSLQVVTYEQYF.

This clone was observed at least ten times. The CDR3 sequence: CASSEIAGARADTQYF. The CDR3 DNA, read in part, is TGTGCCAGCAGCGAAATAGCGGGAGCAAGGGCAGATACG. The gene calls are TRBV14 and TRBJ2-3; 9 nucleotides match TRBD2. The read falls 3 residues short of the CDR3 end, and the missing part is taken from the germline J gene. CDR3 length equals 16 residues. V lost 5 bases to trimming and J lost 4 bases; unmatched junction nucleotides: 10. Germline V gene lookup returns CDR1 SGHDN and CDR2 FVKESK.

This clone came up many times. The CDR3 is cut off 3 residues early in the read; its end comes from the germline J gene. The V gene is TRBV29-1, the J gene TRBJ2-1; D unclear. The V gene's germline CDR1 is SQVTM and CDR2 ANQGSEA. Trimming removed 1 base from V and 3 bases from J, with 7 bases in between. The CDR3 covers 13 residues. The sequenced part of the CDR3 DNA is TGCAGCGTTGAAGCTGTTAGCTACAATGAG. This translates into CSVEAVSYNE. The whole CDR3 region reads CSVEAVSYNEQFF.

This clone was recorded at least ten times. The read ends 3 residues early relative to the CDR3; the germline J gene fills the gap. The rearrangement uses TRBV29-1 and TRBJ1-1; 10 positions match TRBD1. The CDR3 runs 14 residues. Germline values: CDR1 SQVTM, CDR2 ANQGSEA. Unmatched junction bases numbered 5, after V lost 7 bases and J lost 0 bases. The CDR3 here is CSAGTGAMNTEAFF. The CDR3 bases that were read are TGCAGCGCAGGGACAGGGGCCATGAACACTGAA.

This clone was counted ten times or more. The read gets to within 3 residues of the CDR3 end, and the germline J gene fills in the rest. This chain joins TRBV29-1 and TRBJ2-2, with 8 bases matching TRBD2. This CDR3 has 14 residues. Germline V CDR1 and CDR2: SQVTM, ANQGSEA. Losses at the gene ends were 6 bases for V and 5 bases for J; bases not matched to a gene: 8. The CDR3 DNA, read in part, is TGCAGCGTACTTCGGGGGGGGACTACCGGGGAG. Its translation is CSVLRGGTTGE. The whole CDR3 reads CSVLRGGTTGELFF.